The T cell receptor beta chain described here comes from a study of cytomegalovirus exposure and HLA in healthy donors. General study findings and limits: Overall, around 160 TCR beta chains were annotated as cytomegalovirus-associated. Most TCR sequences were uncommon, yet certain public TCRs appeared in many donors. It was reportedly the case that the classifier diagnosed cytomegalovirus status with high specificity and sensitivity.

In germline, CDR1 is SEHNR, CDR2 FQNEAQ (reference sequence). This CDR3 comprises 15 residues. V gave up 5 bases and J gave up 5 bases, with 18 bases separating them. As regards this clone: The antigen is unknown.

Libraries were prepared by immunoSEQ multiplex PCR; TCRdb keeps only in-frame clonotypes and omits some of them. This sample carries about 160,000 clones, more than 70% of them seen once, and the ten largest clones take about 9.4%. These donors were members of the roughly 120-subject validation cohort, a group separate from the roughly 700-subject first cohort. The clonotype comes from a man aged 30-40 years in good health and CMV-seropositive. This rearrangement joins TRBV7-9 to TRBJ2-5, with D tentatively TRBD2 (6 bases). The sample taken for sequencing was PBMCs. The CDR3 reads CASSRTTGGPETQYF. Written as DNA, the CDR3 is TGTGCCAGCAGCCGGACTACTGGGGGACCGGAGACCCAGTACTTC.